Listed below are T cell receptor beta chains from one sample, sequenced in a study of beta chain features in type 1 diabetes. Produced via immunoSEQ multiplex PCR; TCRdb's table is partial and in-frame only. The table lists roughly 500,000 clones, roughly 30% of them singletons. Sequences were obtained from naive CD4+ T cells from blood. These receptors came from a man younger than 35 in good health. Each CDR3 is given with its conserved first and last residue. A D gene is named only where the DNA matches it firmly. A row's size may be missing; if present it is once, few, many or a size class.

V gene: TRBV4-1
clone size: .
J gene: TRBJ1-5
D gene: TRBD1
CDR3 protein: CASSQEQGNQPQHF
CDR3 DNA: TGCGCCAGCAGCCAAGAACAGGGGAATCAGCCCCAGCATTTT

V gene: TRBV9
clone size: .
J gene: TRBJ2-2
D gene: TRBD2
CDR3 protein: CASSHASGRTNTGELFF
CDR3 DNA: TGTGCCAGCAGCCATGCCTCCGGGAGGACTAACACCGGGGAGCTGTTTTTT

V gene: TRBV4-1
clone size: .
J gene: TRBJ2-5
D gene: .
CDR3 protein: CASSHISETQYF
CDR3 DNA: TGCGCCAGCAGCCATATCTCAGAGACCCAGTACTTC

V gene: TRBV7-2
clone size: few
J gene: TRBJ1-1
D gene: TRBD1
CDR3 protein: CASSLARTGRNTEAFF
CDR3 DNA: TGTGCCAGCAGCTTAGCGAGGACAGGGCGGAACACTGAAGCTTTCTTT

V gene: TRBV7-2
clone size: .
J gene: TRBJ2-1
D gene: TRBD2
CDR3 protein: CASSREPGTSGRAVNEQFF
CDR3 DNA: TGTGCCAGCAGCCGAGAACCCGGGACTAGCGGGAGGGCCGTTAATGAGCAGTTCTTC

V gene: TRBV27
clone size: .
J gene: TRBJ1-5
D gene: TRBD1
CDR3 protein: CASSLRDRSNQPQHF
CDR3 DNA: TGTGCCAGCAGTTTGAGGGACAGGAGCAATCAGCCCCAGCATTTT

V gene: TRBV29-1
clone size: .
J gene: TRBJ1-4
D gene: TRBD1
CDR3 protein: CSVERPGGPTNEKLFF
CDR3 DNA: TGCAGCGTTGAGAGGCCAGGGGGACCAACTAATGAAAAACTGTTTTTT

V gene: TRBV15
clone size: .
J gene: TRBJ1-2
D gene: TRBD1
CDR3 protein: CATSRRDRERGYTF
CDR3 DNA: TGTGCCACCAGCAGGCGAGACAGGGAGCGAGGCTACACCTTC

V gene: TRBV6-1
clone size: .
J gene: TRBJ2-5
D gene: .
CDR3 protein: CASSEVGETQYF
CDR3 DNA: TGTGCCAGCAGTGAAGTGGGAGAGACCCAGTACTTC

V gene: TRBV19
clone size: few
J gene: TRBJ2-2
D gene: .
CDR3 protein: CASSTDREGTGELFF
CDR3 DNA: TGTGCCAGTAGTACGGACAGGGAGGGGACCGGGGAGCTGTTTTTT

V gene: TRBV7-9
clone size: .
J gene: TRBJ1-5
D gene: TRBD1
CDR3 protein: CASSLAQGPFNQPQHF
CDR3 DNA: TGTGCCAGCAGCTTAGCACAGGGGCCCTTCAATCAGCCCCAGCATTTT

V gene: TRBV29-1
clone size: .
J gene: TRBJ2-5
D gene: TRBD2
CDR3 protein: CSVEASSGRLRETQYF
CDR3 DNA: TGCAGCGTTGAGGCCTCTAGCGGGAGGTTGAGAGAGACCCAGTACTTC

V gene: TRBV27
clone size: .
J gene: TRBJ2-5
D gene: TRBD2
CDR3 protein: CASGWSGRGETQYF
CDR3 DNA: TGTGCCAGCGGATGGAGCGGGAGAGGGGAGACCCAGTACTTC

V gene: TRBV7-9
clone size: few
J gene: TRBJ1-1
D gene: .
CDR3 protein: CASSPSGGTEAFF
CDR3 DNA: TGTGCCAGCAGCCCTTCGGGTGGCACTGAAGCTTTCTTT

V gene: TRBV19
clone size: .
J gene: TRBJ2-5
D gene: .
CDR3 protein: CASSATGAQETQYF
CDR3 DNA: TGTGCCAGTAGTGCGACAGGAGCCCAAGAGACCCAGTACTTC

V gene: TRBV7-2
clone size: few
J gene: TRBJ2-7
D gene: TRBD2
CDR3 protein: CASSRGGSYEQYF
CDR3 DNA: TGTGCCAGCAGCCGCGGGGGAAGCTACGAGCAGTACTTC

V gene: TRBV5-1
clone size: .
J gene: TRBJ2-1
D gene: TRBD1
CDR3 protein: CASSLQGNAGYNEQFF
CDR3 DNA: TGCGCCAGCAGCTTACAGGGGAACGCGGGTTACAATGAGCAGTTCTTC

V gene: TRBV30
clone size: few
J gene: TRBJ1-1
D gene: TRBD1
CDR3 protein: CAWSSTGGYTEAFF
CDR3 DNA: TGTGCCTGGAGTTCGACAGGGGGCTACACTGAAGCTTTCTTT

V gene: TRBV14
clone size: few
J gene: TRBJ1-2
D gene: .
CDR3 protein: CASSSQRLNYGYTF
CDR3 DNA: TGTGCCAGCAGCAGTCAACGGCTTAACTATGGCTACACCTTC

V gene: TRBV5-1
clone size: few
J gene: TRBJ2-1
D gene: .
CDR3 protein: CASSVGDTLGNEQFF
CDR3 DNA: TGCGCCAGCAGCGTCGGGGATACCCTGGGCAATGAGCAGTTCTTC

V gene: TRBV30
clone size: few
J gene: TRBJ1-3
D gene: .
CDR3 protein: CAWGRRVSGNTIYF
CDR3 DNA: TGTGCCTGGGGCAGGAGGGTCTCTGGAAACACCATATATTTT

V gene: TRBV6-1
clone size: .
J gene: TRBJ2-1
D gene: TRBD1
CDR3 protein: CASTEQGALIEQFF
CDR3 DNA: TGTGCCAGCACGGAACAGGGGGCGCTTATTGAGCAGTTCTTC

V gene: TRBV7-8
clone size: .
J gene: TRBJ1-2
D gene: TRBD1
CDR3 protein: CASSSDPTGVYGYTF
CDR3 DNA: TGTGCCAGCAGCTCCGACCCTACAGGGGTCTATGGCTACACCTTC

V gene: TRBV11-2
clone size: .
J gene: TRBJ2-3
D gene: TRBD2
CDR3 protein: CASSLRVAGRTDTQYF
CDR3 DNA: TGTGCCAGCAGCTTACGAGTAGCGGGACGCACAGATACGCAGTATTTT

V gene: TRBV28
clone size: few
J gene: TRBJ2-4
D gene: .
CDR3 protein: CASSLRNIQYF
CDR3 DNA: TGTGCCAGCAGTTTAAGGAACATTCAGTACTTC

V gene: TRBV10-3
clone size: few
J gene: TRBJ2-5
D gene: .
CDR3 protein: CAISESPGHPKTQYF
CDR3 DNA: TGTGCCATCAGTGAGTCGCCGGGACATCCAAAGACCCAGTACTTC

V gene: TRBV29-1
clone size: few
J gene: TRBJ1-2
D gene: .
CDR3 protein: CSVEGGHYGYTF
CDR3 DNA: TGCAGCGTTGAAGGGGGTCACTATGGCTACACCTTC

V gene: TRBV5-1
clone size: .
J gene: TRBJ2-1
D gene: .
CDR3 protein: CASSLQWMGRNEQFF
CDR3 DNA: TGCGCCAGCAGCTTACAGTGGATGGGACGGAATGAGCAGTTCTTC

V gene: TRBV9
clone size: .
J gene: TRBJ2-3
D gene: TRBD2
CDR3 protein: CASSKLAAADTQYF
CDR3 DNA: TGTGCCAGCAGCAAACTAGCGGCAGCAGATACGCAGTATTTT